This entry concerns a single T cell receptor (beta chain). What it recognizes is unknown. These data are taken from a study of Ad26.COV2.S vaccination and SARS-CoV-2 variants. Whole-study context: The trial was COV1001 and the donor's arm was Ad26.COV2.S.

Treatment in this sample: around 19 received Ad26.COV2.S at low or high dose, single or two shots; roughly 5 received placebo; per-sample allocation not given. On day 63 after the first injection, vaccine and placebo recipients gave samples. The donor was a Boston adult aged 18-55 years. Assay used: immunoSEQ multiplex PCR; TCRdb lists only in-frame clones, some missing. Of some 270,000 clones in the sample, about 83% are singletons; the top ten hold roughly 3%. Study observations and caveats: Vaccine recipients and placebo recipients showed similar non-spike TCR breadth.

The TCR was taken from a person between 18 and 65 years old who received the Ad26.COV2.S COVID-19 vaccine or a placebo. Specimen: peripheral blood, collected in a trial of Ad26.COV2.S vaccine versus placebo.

The CDR3 nucleotides read TGTGCCACCAGCAGTAGGAGTAGGGCTGGGACTGAAGCTTTCTTT. Protein sequence: CATSSRSRAGTEAFF. The chain joins TRBV15 to TRBJ1-1; D uncertain. Trimming took 3 bases from V and 5 from J, leaving 16 bases between them. Germline V lookup: CDR1 LNHNV, CDR2 YYDKDF (reference sequence). The CDR3 is 15 amino acids.